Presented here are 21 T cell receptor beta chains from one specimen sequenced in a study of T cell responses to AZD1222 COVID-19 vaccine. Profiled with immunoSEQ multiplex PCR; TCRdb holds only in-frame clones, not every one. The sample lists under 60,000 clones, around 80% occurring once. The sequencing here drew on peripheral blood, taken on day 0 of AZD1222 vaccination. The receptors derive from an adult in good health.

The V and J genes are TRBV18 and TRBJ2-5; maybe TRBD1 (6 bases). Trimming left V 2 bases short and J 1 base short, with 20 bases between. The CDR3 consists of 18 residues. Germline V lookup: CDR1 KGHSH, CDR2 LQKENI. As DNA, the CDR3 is TGTGCCAGCTCACCAAACCTACAGGGCCTAAAATCCCAAGAGACCCAGTACTTC. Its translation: CASSPNLQGLKSQETQYF. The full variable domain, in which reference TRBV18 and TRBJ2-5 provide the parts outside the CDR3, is NAGVMQNPRHLVRRRGQEARLRCSPMKGHSHVYWYRQLPEEGLKFMVYLQKENIIDESGMPKERFSAEFPKEGPSILRIQQVVRGDSAAYFCASSPNLQGLKSQETQYFGPGTRLLVL.

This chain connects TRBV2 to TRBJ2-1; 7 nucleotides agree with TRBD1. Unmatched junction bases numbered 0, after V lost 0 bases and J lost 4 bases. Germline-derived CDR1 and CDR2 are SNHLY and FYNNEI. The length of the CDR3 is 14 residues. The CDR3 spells CASSEADRYNEQFF. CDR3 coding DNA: TGTGCCAGCAGTGAAGCGGACAGGTACAATGAGCAGTTCTTC.

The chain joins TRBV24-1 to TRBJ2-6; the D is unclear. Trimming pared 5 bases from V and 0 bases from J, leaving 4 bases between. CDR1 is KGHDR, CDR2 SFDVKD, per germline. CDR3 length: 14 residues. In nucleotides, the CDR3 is TGTGCCACCAGTGCCGACTCTGGGGCCAACGTCCTGACTTTC. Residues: CATSADSGANVLTF.

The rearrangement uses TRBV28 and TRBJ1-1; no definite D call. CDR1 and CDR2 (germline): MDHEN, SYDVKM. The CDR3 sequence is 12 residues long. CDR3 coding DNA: TGTGCTTCCAGGACGGGGAACACTGAAGCTTTCTTT. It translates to CASRTGNTEAFF.

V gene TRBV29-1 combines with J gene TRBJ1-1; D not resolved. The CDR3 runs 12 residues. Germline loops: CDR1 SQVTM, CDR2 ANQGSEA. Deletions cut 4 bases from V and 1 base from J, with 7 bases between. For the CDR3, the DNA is TGCAGCGTTGTCTCCCGGAACACTGAAGCTTTCTTT. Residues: CSVVSRNTEAFF.

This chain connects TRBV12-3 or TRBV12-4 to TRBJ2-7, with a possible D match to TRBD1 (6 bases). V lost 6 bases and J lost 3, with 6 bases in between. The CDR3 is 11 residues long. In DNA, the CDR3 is TGTGCCAGCAGACAGGGCTACGAGCAGTACTTC. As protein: CASRQGYEQYF.

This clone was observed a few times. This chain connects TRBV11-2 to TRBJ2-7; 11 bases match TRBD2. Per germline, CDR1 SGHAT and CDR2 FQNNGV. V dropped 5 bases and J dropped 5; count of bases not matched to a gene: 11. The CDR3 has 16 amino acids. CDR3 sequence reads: CASSTISGRADNEQYF. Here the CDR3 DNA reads TGTGCCAGCAGCACCATTAGCGGGAGGGCCGACAACGAGCAGTACTTC.

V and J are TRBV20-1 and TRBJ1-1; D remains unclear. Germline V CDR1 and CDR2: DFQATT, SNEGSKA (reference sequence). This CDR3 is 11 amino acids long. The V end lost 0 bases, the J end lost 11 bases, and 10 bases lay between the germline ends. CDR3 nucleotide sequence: TGCAGTGCTAGAGATGACCTGGCGGCTTTCTTT. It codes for CSARDDLAAFF.

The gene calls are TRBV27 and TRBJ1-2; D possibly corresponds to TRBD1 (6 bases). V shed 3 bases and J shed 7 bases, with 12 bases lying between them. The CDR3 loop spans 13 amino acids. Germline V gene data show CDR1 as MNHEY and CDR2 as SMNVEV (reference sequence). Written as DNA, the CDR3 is TGTGCCAGCAGTTTTACGGGGGGCGGTGGCTACACCTTC. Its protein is CASSFTGGGGYTF.

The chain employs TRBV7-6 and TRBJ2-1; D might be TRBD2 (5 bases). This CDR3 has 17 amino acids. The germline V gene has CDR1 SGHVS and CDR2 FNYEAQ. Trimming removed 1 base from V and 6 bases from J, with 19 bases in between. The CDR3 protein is CASSLVDGLAPFNEQFF. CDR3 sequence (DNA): TGTGCCAGCAGCTTAGTAGATGGACTCGCGCCCTTCAATGAGCAGTTCTTC. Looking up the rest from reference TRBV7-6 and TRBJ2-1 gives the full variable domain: GAGVSQSPRYKVTKRGQDVALRCDPISGHVSLYWYRQALGQGPEFLTYFNYEAQQDKSGLPNDRFSAERPEGSISTLTIQRTEQRDSAMYRCASSLVDGLAPFNEQFFGPGTRLTVL.

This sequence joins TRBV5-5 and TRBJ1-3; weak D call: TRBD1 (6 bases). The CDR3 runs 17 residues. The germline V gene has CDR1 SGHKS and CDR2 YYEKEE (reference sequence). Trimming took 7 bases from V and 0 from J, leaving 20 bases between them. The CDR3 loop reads CASHRSRGIDSGNTIYF. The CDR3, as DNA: TGTGCCAGCCATCGATCCAGGGGCATAGACTCTGGAAACACCATATATTTT.

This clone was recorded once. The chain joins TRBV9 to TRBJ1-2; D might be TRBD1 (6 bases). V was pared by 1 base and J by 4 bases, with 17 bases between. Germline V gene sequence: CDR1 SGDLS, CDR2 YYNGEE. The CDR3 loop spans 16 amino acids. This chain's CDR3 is CASSVLDSPAGYGYTF. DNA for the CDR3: TGTGCCAGCAGCGTATTGGACAGTCCGGCGGGCTATGGCTACACCTTC.

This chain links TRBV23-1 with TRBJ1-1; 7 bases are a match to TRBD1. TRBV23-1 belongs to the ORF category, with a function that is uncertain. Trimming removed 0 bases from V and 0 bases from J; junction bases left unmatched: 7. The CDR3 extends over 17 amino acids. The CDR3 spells CASSQSDTGQMNTEAFF. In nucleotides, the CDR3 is TGCGCCAGCAGTCAATCGGATACGGGACAGATGAACACTGAAGCTTTCTTT.

In DNA form, the CDR3 reads TGCGCCAGCAGCTTACAGGGCTCGGGGGATACGCAGTATTTT. Translating gives CASSLQGSGDTQYF. V usage is TRBV10-1 and J usage is TRBJ2-3, with a possible D match to TRBD1 (6 bases). The CDR3 is 14 amino acids. Deletions cut 6 bases from V and 6 bases from J, with 16 bases between. CDR1 is WNHNN and CDR2 is SYGVQD in the germline V gene (reference sequence).

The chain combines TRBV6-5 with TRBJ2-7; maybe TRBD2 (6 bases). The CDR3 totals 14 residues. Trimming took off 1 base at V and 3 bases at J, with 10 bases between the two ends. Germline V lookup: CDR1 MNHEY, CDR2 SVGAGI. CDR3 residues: CASSYYGGGYEQYF. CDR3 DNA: TGTGCCAGCAGTTACTACGGGGGAGGCTACGAGCAGTACTTC.

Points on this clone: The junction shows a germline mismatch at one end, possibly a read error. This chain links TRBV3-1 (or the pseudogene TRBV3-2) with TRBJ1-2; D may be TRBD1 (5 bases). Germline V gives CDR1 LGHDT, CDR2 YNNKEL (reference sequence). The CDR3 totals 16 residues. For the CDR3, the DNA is TGTGCCAGCAGTCAAGGCTGGTTAGACAGAAACTATGGCTACACCTTC. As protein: CASSQGWLDRNYGYTF.

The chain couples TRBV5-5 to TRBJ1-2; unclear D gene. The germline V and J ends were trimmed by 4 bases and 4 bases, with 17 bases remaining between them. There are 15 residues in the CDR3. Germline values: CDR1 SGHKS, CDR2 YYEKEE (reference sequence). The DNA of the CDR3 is TGTGCCAGCAGCCCCATTGAGGCCTTGGTCTATGGCTACACCTTC. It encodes CASSPIEALVYGYTF.

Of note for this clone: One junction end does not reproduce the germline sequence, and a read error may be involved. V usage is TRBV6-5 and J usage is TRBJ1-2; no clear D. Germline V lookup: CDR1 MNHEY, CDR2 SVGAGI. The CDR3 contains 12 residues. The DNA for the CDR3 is TGTGCCACCAGTTCCGGAAGGTATGGCTACACCTTC. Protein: CATSSGRYGYTF.

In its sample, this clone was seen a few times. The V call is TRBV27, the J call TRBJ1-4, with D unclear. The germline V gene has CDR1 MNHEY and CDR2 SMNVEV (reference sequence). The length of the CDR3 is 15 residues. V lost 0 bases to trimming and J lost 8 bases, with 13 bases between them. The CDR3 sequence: CASSLSGRPREKLFF. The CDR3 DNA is TGTGCCAGCAGTTTATCAGGCAGACCGAGGGAAAAACTGTTTTTT.

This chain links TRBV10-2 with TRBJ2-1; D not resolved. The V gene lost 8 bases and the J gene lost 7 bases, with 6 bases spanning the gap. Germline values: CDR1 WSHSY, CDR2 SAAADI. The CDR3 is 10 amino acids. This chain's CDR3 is CASRSNEQFF. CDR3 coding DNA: TGCGCCAGCCGATCGAATGAGCAGTTCTTC.

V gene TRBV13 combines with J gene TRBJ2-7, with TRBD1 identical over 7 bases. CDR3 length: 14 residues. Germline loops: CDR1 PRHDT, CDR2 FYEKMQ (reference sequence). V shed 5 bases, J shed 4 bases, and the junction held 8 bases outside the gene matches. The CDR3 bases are TGTGCCAGCAGCCTCACCGGGACAGCTTACGAGCAGTACTTC. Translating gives CASSLTGTAYEQYF. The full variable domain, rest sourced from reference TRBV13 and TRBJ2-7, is AAGVIQSPRHLIKEKRETATLKCYPIPRHDTVYWYQQGPGQDPQFLISFYEKMQSDKGSIPDRFSAQQFSDYHSELNMSSLELGDSALYFCASSLTGTAYEQYFGPGTRLTVT.